Below, 32 T cell receptor beta chains from the same sample are listed, as sequenced in a study of glioma-infiltrating T cells after dendritic cell vaccination. Some clones are missing from TCRdb's copy, which holds only in-frame ones; the method was immunoSEQ multiplex PCR. This table has 65,000 or so clones, roughly nine tenths appearing once. Regarding time point: after dendritic cell vaccination, including at tumor progression/relapse. The sequences come from blood, collected after dendritic cell vaccination. The receptors were sampled from a human donor with glioblastoma.

This rearrangement joins TRBV15 to TRBJ1-2; 9 bases map to TRBD1. CDR1 and CDR2 (germline): LNHNV, YYDKDF (reference sequence). CDR3 length: 16 amino acids. With 2 bases clipped from V and 4 bases from J, the junction kept 8 bases outside the gene matches. The CDR3 is CATSRTTSTGGYGYTF. DNA of the CDR3: TGTGCCACCAGCAGAACCACCTCGACAGGGGGCTATGGCTACACCTTC.

The chain has TRBV4-3 and TRBJ2-3; possibly TRBD2 for D (7 bases). The CDR3 sequence is 17 residues long. V was cut by 4 bases and J by 5 bases, with 22 bases left in between. CDR1 is LGHNA, CDR2 YSLEER, per germline. For the CDR3, the DNA is TGCGCCAGCAGCCCAGCAAGGGGCGGGGGCAGACTAGATACGCAGTATTTT. Residues: CASSPARGGGRLDTQYF.

The J gene is TRBJ1-1, the V gene TRBV6-5; D unresolved. Germline CDR1 reads MNHEY; CDR2 reads SVGAGI. CDR3 length: 14 amino acids. Between the trimmed V and J ends, which lost 6 bases and 5 bases, there was a span of 16 bases. In DNA, the CDR3 is TGTGCCAGCAGCCGCCGGGTCCGAGGGACTGAAGCTTTCTTT. Translation gives CASSRRVRGTEAFF.

The chain links TRBV30 to TRBJ1-5; tentatively, D is TRBD1 (5 bases). This CDR3 spans 15 amino acids. Trimming left V 3 bases short and J 0 bases short, with 12 bases between. CDR1 and CDR2 (germline): GTSNPN, SVGIG (reference sequence). This CDR3 reads CAWSAGTHSNQPQHF. The DNA of the CDR3 is TGTGCCTGGAGCGCCGGGACTCATAGCAATCAGCCCCAGCATTTT.

J is TRBJ2-7 and V is TRBV6-6; no clear D gene. The CDR3 has 11 residues. The germline CDR1 and CDR2 sequences are MNHNY and SVGAGI (reference sequence). V was cut by 6 bases and J by 4 bases, with 7 bases left in between. CDR3 nucleotide sequence: TGTGCCAGCAGATCCCAGTACGAGCAGTACTTC. Encoded protein: CASRSQYEQYF.

The chain joins TRBV7-8 to TRBJ2-3; weak D call: TRBD2 (6 bases). CDR1 SGHVS and CDR2 FQNEAQ come from the germline V gene. V shed 7 bases and J shed 2 bases, with 16 bases lying between them. CDR3 length equals 15 residues. Here the CDR3 DNA reads TGTGCCAGCATGCCCCTCCGGGGGACCACAGATACGCAGTATTTT. It is translated as CASMPLRGTTDTQYF.

The chain employs TRBV18 and TRBJ2-3, with 10 bases that match TRBD2. V lost 3 bases and J lost 5; bases outside the gene matches: 11. CDR3 length equals 17 residues. Germline CDR1 is KGHSH and CDR2 is LQKENI. CDR3 sequence: CASSPNGLAGVLDTQYF. The CDR3 coding sequence is TGTGCCAGCTCACCCAATGGCCTAGCGGGAGTGTTAGATACGCAGTATTTT.

This clone was recorded a few times. V and J are TRBV11-3 and TRBJ2-7; TRBD2 agrees at 13 bases. The V segment lost 8 bases and the J segment 2 bases; nucleotides outside the gene matches: 18. The germline CDR1 and CDR2 sequences are SGHNT and YENEEA. The CDR3 length is 19 residues. CDR3 in DNA: TGTGCCAGCGCCCAAGAAAAAGGACTAGCGGGAGTAGGCGCCTACGAGCAGTACTTC. Encoded protein: CASAQEKGLAGVGAYEQYF. The entire variable domain, with the rest obtained from reference TRBV11-3 and TRBJ2-7, is as follows: EAGVVQSPRYKIIEKKQPVAFWCNPISGHNTLYWYLQNLGQGPELLIRYENEEAVDDSQLPKDRFSAERLKGVDSTLKIQPAELGDSAVYLCASAQEKGLAGVGAYEQYFGPGTRLTVT.

This clone was counted a single time. The chain couples TRBV4-3 to TRBJ1-5; 7 nucleotides agree with TRBD1. Germline values: CDR1 LGHNA, CDR2 YSLEER. The CDR3 runs to 13 residues. The V segment lost 3 bases and the J segment 6 bases; nucleotides outside the gene matches: 2. The CDR3 DNA reads TGCGCCAGCAGCCATGACAGGGCTCAGCCCCAGCATTTT. This encodes CASSHDRAQPQHF.

The rearrangement uses TRBV5-1 and TRBJ1-2, with a possible D match to TRBD1 (5 bases). Germline V gene lookup returns CDR1 SGHRS and CDR2 YFSETQ. The CDR3 is made up of 16 amino acids. With 1 base removed from V and 0 bases from J, the gap between germline ends came to 13 bases. The CDR3 reads CASSLSDGRANYGYTF. The CDR3 bases are TGCGCCAGCAGCTTGTCGGATGGCAGGGCTAACTATGGCTACACCTTC.

This clone was seen only once. This CDR3 is also generated by other DNA sequences in the sample. The rearrangement links TRBV6-5 to TRBJ1-1; 8 bases are a match to TRBD1. The CDR3 length is 16 residues. V lost 3 bases and J lost 1; bases outside the gene matches: 7. CDR1 and CDR2 (germline): MNHEY, SVGAGI. CDR3 amino acids: CASSYRPGQGNTEAFF. The CDR3 DNA reads as TGTGCCAGCAGTTATAGGCCCGGACAGGGGAACACTGAAGCTTTCTTT.

V usage is TRBV4-3 and J usage is TRBJ2-1; D remains ambiguous. Germline V gene sequence: CDR1 LGHNA, CDR2 YSLEER. The CDR3 contains 15 residues. Between the trimmed V and J ends, which lost 1 base and 2 bases, there was a span of 9 bases. The CDR3 coding sequence is TGCGCCAGCAGCCAAGGACTGGCGCCCTACAATGAGCAGTTCTTC. Translated: CASSQGLAPYNEQFF.

The rearrangement joins TRBV9 to TRBJ1-3; D perhaps matches TRBD1 (6 bases). V lost 4 bases, J lost 4 bases, and 33 bases lay in between. The CDR3 loop spans 21 amino acids. CDR1 is SGDLS and CDR2 is YYNGEE in the germline V gene. The CDR3 sequence is CASSHNKNRDMGPSGGNTIYF. The DNA of the CDR3 is TGTGCCAGCAGCCACAATAAGAACCGGGACATGGGGCCATCTGGGGGAAACACCATATATTTT.

The chain combines TRBV5-6 with TRBJ2-3; the match to TRBD2 covers 8 bases. Germline CDR1 and CDR2: SGHDT and YYEEEE. The CDR3 contains 15 residues. J lost 4 bases, V lost 4 bases, and 8 bases had no gene match. This CDR3 is CASSPSGTSADTQYF. Written as DNA, the CDR3 is TGTGCCAGCAGCCCATCCGGGACTAGTGCAGATACGCAGTATTTT.

The chain has TRBV27 and TRBJ2-7, with 8 bases matching TRBD1. V trimming: 5 bases; J trimming: 0 bases; junction bases outside the gene matches: 9. The CDR3 totals 16 residues. From germline, CDR1 is MNHEY and CDR2 SMNVEV (reference sequence). The DNA of the CDR3 is TGTGCCAGCAGTATAGGGACAGGTTACCTCTCCTACGAGCAGTACTTC. Translated: CASSIGTGYLSYEQYF.

The V gene is TRBV29-1, the J gene TRBJ2-1; 7 bases align to TRBD2. The CDR3 consists of 14 residues. V trimming: 7 bases; J trimming: 3 bases; junction bases outside the gene matches: 9. The germline V gene has CDR1 SQVTM and CDR2 ANQGSEA. The CDR3 DNA follows: TGCAGCGCCGCCGGACTAGTCAACTACAATGAGCAGTTCTTC. Translation: CSAAGLVNYNEQFF.

The chain carries TRBV7-9 and TRBJ2-1; perhaps TRBD1 as D (5 bases). The CDR3 runs to 13 residues. Between the trimmed V and J ends, which lost 3 bases and 5 bases, there was a span of 8 bases. Germline CDR1 and CDR2: SEHNR and FQNEAQ (reference sequence). CDR3 nucleotide sequence: TGTGCCAGCAGCTTCGACAGAAACAATGAGCAGTTCTTC. Its translation: CASSFDRNNEQFF. The full variable domain, in which reference TRBV7-9 and TRBJ2-1 provide the parts outside the CDR3, is DTGVSQNPRHKITKRGQNVTFRCDPISEHNRLYWYRQTLGQGPEFLTYFQNEAQLEKSRLLSDRFSAERPKGSFSTLEIQRTEQGDSAMYLCASSFDRNNEQFFGPGTRLTVL.

J is TRBJ2-1 and V is TRBV11-3; 7 nucleotides agree with TRBD1. V was pared by 5 bases and J by 3 bases, with 7 bases of the junction left unmatched. The CDR3 is 15 residues long. Germline-derived CDR1 and CDR2 are SGHNT and YENEEA. CDR3 sequence: CASSTTGAGYNEQFF. The DNA of the CDR3 is TGTGCCAGCAGCACCACAGGGGCCGGCTACAATGAGCAGTTCTTC.

V usage is TRBV4-1 and J usage is TRBJ1-6; D perhaps matches TRBD1 (5 bases). The V gene lost 5 bases and the J gene lost 9 bases, with 11 bases spanning the gap. CDR1 and CDR2 from the germline V gene are MGHRA and YSYEKL. This CDR3 has 13 residues. This CDR3 reads CASSASRGSPLHF. The CDR3, as DNA: TGCGCCAGCAGCGCAAGTAGGGGTTCACCCCTCCACTTT.

The genes are TRBV5-5 and TRBJ2-3, with 9 bases matching TRBD1. V shed 2 bases and J 2 bases; nucleotides not matched to a gene: 6. The germline gives CDR1 SGHKS, CDR2 YYEKEE (reference sequence). The CDR3 extends over 16 amino acids. The CDR3 spells CASSFSGTGYTDTQYF. Written as DNA, the CDR3 is TGTGCCAGCAGCTTCTCCGGGACAGGGTACACAGATACGCAGTATTTT. The full variable domain, with the rest looked up from reference TRBV5-5 and TRBJ2-3, is DAGVTQSPTHLIKTRGQQVTLRCSPISGHKSVSWYQQVLGQGPQFIFQYYEKEERGRGNFPDRFSARQFPNYSSELNVNALLLGDSALYLCASSFSGTGYTDTQYFGPGTRLTVL.

The rearrangement links TRBV15 to TRBJ2-3; 7 bases line up with TRBD2. The V gene end was trimmed by 3 bases and the J gene end by 4 bases; junction bases not matched to a gene: 22. CDR3 length: 20 amino acids. CDR1 LNHNV and CDR2 YYDKDF come from the germline V gene (reference sequence). CDR3 coding DNA: TGTGCCACCAGCAGTCCCCCGGAGCGCCCTAAGGAGGGGAGGGCAGATACGCAGTATTTT. It is translated as CATSSPPERPKEGRADTQYF. Combining the CDR3 with reference TRBV15 and TRBJ2-3 gives the whole variable domain DAMVIQNPRYQVTQFGKPVTLSCSQTLNHNVMYWYQQKSSQAPKLLFHYYDKDFNNEADTPDNFQSRRPNTSFCFLDIRSPGLGDTAMYLCATSSPPERPKEGRADTQYFGPGTRLTVL.

The V and J genes are TRBV5-1 and TRBJ2-3, with TRBD2 matching over 9 bases. Germline V gene sequence: CDR1 SGHRS, CDR2 YFSETQ. The V and J ends lost 2 bases and 0 bases, in that order; junction bases with no gene match: 1. The CDR3 length is 15 residues. The CDR3 loop is CASSLLAGSTDTQYF. The CDR3 region has the DNA TGCGCCAGCAGCTTACTAGCGGGTAGCACAGATACGCAGTATTTT. Filled out from reference TRBV5-1 and TRBJ2-3, the complete variable domain reads KAGVTQTPRYLIKTRGQQVTLSCSPISGHRSVSWYQQTPGQGLQFLFEYFSETQRNKGNFPGRFSGRQFSNSRSEMNVSTLELGDSALYLCASSLLAGSTDTQYFGPGTRLTVL.

The count of this clone is one. This chain links TRBV19 with TRBJ1-1; D may be TRBD1 (5 bases). V was pared by 1 base and J by 4 bases, with 13 bases between. This CDR3 is built from 15 residues. The germline CDR1 and CDR2 sequences are LNHDA and SQIVND (reference sequence). For the CDR3, the DNA is TGTGCCAGTAGTATAGGGTGGGGCCCTGGCACTGAAGCTTTCTTT. This encodes CASSIGWGPGTEAFF.

This chain uses TRBV6-4 with TRBJ2-1, with 11 bases identical to TRBD1. Germline CDR1 is MRHNA and CDR2 is SNTAGT. Unmatched junction bases numbered 5, after V lost 1 base and J lost 6 bases. The CDR3 totals 16 residues. CDR3: CASSDLPGQGGNEQFF. The CDR3 DNA sequence: TGTGCCAGCAGTGACTTGCCGGGACAGGGGGGCAATGAGCAGTTCTTC.

The rearrangement links TRBV7-9 to TRBJ2-2, with 10 bases that match TRBD1. This CDR3 comprises 15 residues. Germline V gene sequence: CDR1 SEHNR, CDR2 FQNEAQ (reference sequence). The trim removed 1 base at V and 6 bases at J, leaving 2 bases unmatched. The CDR3 here is CASSLGQGASGELFF. The DNA for the CDR3 is TGTGCCAGCAGCTTAGGACAGGGGGCATCCGGGGAGCTGTTTTTT.

The CDR3 coding sequence is TGTGCCAGCAGCCACAGACGGACAGGGCCAGCTTTCTTT. Translated: CASSHRRTGPAFF. The chain carries TRBV5-8 and TRBJ1-1, with TRBD1 matching 8 bases. Germline CDR1 SGHTS, CDR2 YDEGEE. V dropped 4 bases and J dropped 10; count of bases not matched to a gene: 9. This CDR3 region has 13 residues.

The V call is TRBV2, the J call TRBJ1-1, with D uncertain. Germline-derived CDR1 and CDR2 are SNHLY and FYNNEI. This CDR3 comprises 14 residues. Deletions cut 2 bases from V and 4 bases from J, with 11 bases between. DNA of the CDR3: TGTGCCAGCAGTGAATCAGCGGGCTTCACTGAAGCTTTCTTT. Its protein is CASSESAGFTEAFF.

The gene calls are TRBV11-2 and TRBJ1-1, with D possibly TRBD1 on 5 matching bases. Between the trimmed V and J ends, which lost 1 base and 7 bases, there was a span of 7 bases. Germline lookup yields CDR1 SGHAT and CDR2 FQNNGV. CDR3 length: 12 residues. Written as DNA, the CDR3 is TGTGCCAGCAGCTTAGTGGGGGGTGAAGCTTTCTTT. It codes for CASSLVGGEAFF.

J is TRBJ1-3 and V is TRBV9; D may be TRBD1 (5 bases). This CDR3 contains 15 residues. V was trimmed by 0 bases and J by 3 bases, leaving 10 bases between them. CDR1 and CDR2 (germline): SGDLS, YYNGEE. DNA of the CDR3: TGTGCCAGCAGCGTAGCGGGGGTAGTTGGAAACACCATATATTTT. Amino acids: CASSVAGVVGNTIYF.

The chain uses TRBV11-3 and TRBJ1-3; D is unresolved. Germline lookup yields CDR1 SGHNT and CDR2 YENEEA. The V and J ends lost 5 bases and 2 bases respectively, with 10 bases between them. The CDR3 runs 14 residues. CDR3 coding DNA: TGTGCCAGCAGCCGAGCCGAAGCTGGAAACACCATATATTTT. This encodes CASSRAEAGNTIYF. The full variable domain, completed using reference TRBV11-3 and TRBJ1-3, is EAGVVQSPRYKIIEKKQPVAFWCNPISGHNTLYWYLQNLGQGPELLIRYENEEAVDDSQLPKDRFSAERLKGVDSTLKIQPAELGDSAVYLCASSRAEAGNTIYFGEGSWLTVV.

Points on this clone: A read error may account for a junction end that differs from germline. This chain connects TRBV7-9 to TRBJ1-2; TRBD1 matches at 11 bases. CDR3 length: 16 amino acids. Germline V CDR1 and CDR2: SEHNR, FQNEAQ (reference sequence). CDR3 sequence reads: CASTLGQGQGDYGYTF. The CDR3 coding sequence is TGTGCCAGCACCTTAGGTCAGGGACAGGGGGATTATGGCTACACCTTC. The full variable domain, with the rest looked up from reference TRBV7-9 and TRBJ1-2, is DTGVSQNPRHKITKRGQNVTFRCDPISEHNRLYWYRQTLGQGPEFLTYFQNEAQLEKSRLLSDRFSAERPKGSFSTLEIQRTEQGDSAMYLCASTLGQGQGDYGYTFGSGTRLTVV.

This chain connects TRBV5-1 to TRBJ1-3, with D perhaps TRBD1 (5 bases). Germline CDR1 SGHRS, CDR2 YFSETQ. The V end was cut by 4 bases, the J end by 2 bases, with 13 bases between. The CDR3 is 15 amino acids. The chain's CDR3 is CASSPAQGPGNTIYF. The CDR3 DNA is TGCGCCAGCAGCCCCGCCCAGGGCCCTGGAAACACCATATATTTT. Based on the CDR3 plus reference TRBV5-1 and TRBJ1-3, the full variable domain is KAGVTQTPRYLIKTRGQQVTLSCSPISGHRSVSWYQQTPGQGLQFLFEYFSETQRNKGNFPGRFSGRQFSNSRSEMNVSTLELGDSALYLCASSPAQGPGNTIYFGEGSWLTVV.